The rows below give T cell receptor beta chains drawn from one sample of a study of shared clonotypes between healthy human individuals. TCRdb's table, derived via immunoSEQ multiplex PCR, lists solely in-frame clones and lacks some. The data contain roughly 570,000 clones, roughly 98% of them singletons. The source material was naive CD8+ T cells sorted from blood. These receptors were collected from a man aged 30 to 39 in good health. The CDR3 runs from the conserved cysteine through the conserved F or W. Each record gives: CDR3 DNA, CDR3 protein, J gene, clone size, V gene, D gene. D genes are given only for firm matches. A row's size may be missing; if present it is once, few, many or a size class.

TGTGCCAGCAGCTTAGAGAGGACACCGGTTACCGGGGAGCTGTTTTTT	CASSLERTPVTGELFF	TRBJ2-2	few	TRBV7-9	-
TGTGCCAGCAGCTTAAGTCCGGGACCTACCCTAGAGCAGTTCTTC	CASSLSPGPTLEQFF	TRBJ2-1	-	TRBV7-2	-
TGCAGGGAAATAGCGGGAGTGCGGTACAATGAGCAGTTCTTC	CREIAGVRYNEQFF	TRBJ2-1	-	TRBV29-1	TRBD2
TGTGCCAGCAGCCAGGGCCCGGCCGGTGAAAAACTGTTTTTT	CASSQGPAGEKLFF	TRBJ1-4	-	TRBV7-9	-
TGTGCCAGCAGCGTCTCCGCAGGGGGCGGCTATGGCTACACCTTC	CASSVSAGGGYGYTF	TRBJ1-2	once	TRBV5-5	TRBD1
TGTGCCAGGGATTCTACAGGGTTTCAAGAGACCCAGTACTTC	CARDSTGFQETQYF	TRBJ2-5	-	TRBV30	-
TGTGCCAGCAGTTTATCCCCAGGGGGCTACGAGCAGTACTTC	CASSLSPGGYEQYF	TRBJ2-7	-	TRBV27	TRBD1
TGTGCCAGCAGCGGGCCAGGGATCTACGAGCAGTACTTC	CASSGPGIYEQYF	TRBJ2-7	-	TRBV9	-
TGTGCCAGCAGTCGAAGGTCCTCTGGAAACACCATATATTTT	CASSRRSSGNTIYF	TRBJ1-3	-	TRBV11-2	-
TGTGCCAGCGGAGGGTTGGGTACGCAGTATTTT	CASGGLGTQYF	TRBJ2-3	-	TRBV27	-
TGCGCCAGCAGCCAAGACACGGATGGAGTCTCCTACAATGAGCAGTTCTTC	CASSQDTDGVSYNEQFF	TRBJ2-1	-	TRBV4-3	-
TGCAGCGTTGAATACAGGTTCGAAGGCTACACCTTC	CSVEYRFEGYTF	TRBJ1-2	-	TRBV29-1	-
TGTGCCAGCAGCCATGGGACAGACGAGCAGTACTTC	CASSHGTDEQYF	TRBJ2-7	-	TRBV6-5	TRBD1
TGTGCCAGCAGCCTACCGACAGGGCCCTACGAGCAGTACTTC	CASSLPTGPYEQYF	TRBJ2-7	-	TRBV14	TRBD1
TGTGCCAGCAGCTTAGTGGGACTCAACTCTGGGGCCAACGTCCTGACTTTC	CASSLVGLNSGANVLTF	TRBJ2-6	-	TRBV7-2	-
TGTGCCACCAGCAGAGATCTCGGAGAGGTTAACTATGGCTACACCTTC	CATSRDLGEVNYGYTF	TRBJ1-2	-	TRBV15	-
TGTGCCAGCAGCTTAATGGAGAATGAGCAGTTCTTC	CASSLMENEQFF	TRBJ2-1	-	TRBV11-2	-
TGTGCCAGCAGCCAAGGCAGCGGAGGGGCCTACGAGCAGTACTTC	CASSQGSGGAYEQYF	TRBJ2-7	-	TRBV14	-
TGTGCCAGCAGCTTAGGACGACTAAATGAAAAACTGTTTTTT	CASSLGRLNEKLFF	TRBJ1-4	once	TRBV7-6	-
TGTGCCAGCAGCCAAGGGTTCTCTGGGGCCAACGTCCTGACTTTC	CASSQGFSGANVLTF	TRBJ2-6	-	TRBV28	-
TGTGCCAGCAGTCATCAGGGGCATCAGCCCCAGCATTTT	CASSHQGHQPQHF	TRBJ1-5	-	TRBV27	-
TGTGCCAGCAGCGAGAGCAGGGTTGCCGGGGAGCTGTTTTTT	CASSESRVAGELFF	TRBJ2-2	-	TRBV7-9	-
TGTGCCAGCAGTTTAGGGTATCGCTACGAGCAGTACTTC	CASSLGYRYEQYF	TRBJ2-7	-	TRBV27	-
TGTGCCAGCAGTGAAGTACTCAACTCCTACAATGAGCAGTTCTTC	CASSEVLNSYNEQFF	TRBJ2-1	-	TRBV6-1	-
TGCAGCGTTGAAGGAGGGTCTAGCTGGGATACGCAGTATTTT	CSVEGGSSWDTQYF	TRBJ2-3	-	TRBV29-1	-
TGTGCCAGCAGTTCGGATGGACTAGCGGGGGACAATGAGCAGTTCTTC	CASSSDGLAGDNEQFF	TRBJ2-1	-	TRBV27	TRBD2
TGTGTCAGCAGCCTAGCGGGAGATGAGCAGTTCTTC	CVSSLAGDEQFF	TRBJ2-1	-	TRBV6-5	TRBD2
TGTGCCAGCAGCTCACTAGCGGGATCGAACACCGGGGAGCTGTTTTTT	CASSSLAGSNTGELFF	TRBJ2-2	-	TRBV13	TRBD2
TGTGCCAGCAGCGTAGTAGCGGGAGGGTGGGATGAGCAGTTCTTC	CASSVVAGGWDEQFF	TRBJ2-1	-	TRBV9	TRBD2
TGCGCCAGCAGCCAAGATTCTTCCACTAATGAAAAACTGTTTTTT	CASSQDSSTNEKLFF	TRBJ1-4	-	TRBV4-3	-
TGTGCCAGCAGCTTAGGGAGCTCCTACAATGAGCAGTTCTTC	CASSLGSSYNEQFF	TRBJ2-1	-	TRBV7-9	-
TGCGCCAGCAGCGGGGGGCAGGTTATGGACACTGAAGCTTTCTTT	CASSGGQVMDTEAFF	TRBJ1-1	-	TRBV5-1	-
TGTGCCAGCAGTTACCCACCCCGGGGAGTCGGCAATGAGCAGTTCTTC	CASSYPPRGVGNEQFF	TRBJ2-1	-	TRBV6-6	-
TGTGCCAGCAGCGAAATTGATCAGGGAGTGGAGACCCAGTACTTC	CASSEIDQGVETQYF	TRBJ2-5	-	TRBV27	-
TGTGCCAGCAGCTTAGATCACGACGGGGGCCTGGGCGAGCAGTACTTC	CASSLDHDGGLGEQYF	TRBJ2-7	-	TRBV11-3	-
TGCAGCGTGGCCGAGTTGAGCTATGGCTACACCTTC	CSVAELSYGYTF	TRBJ1-2	once	TRBV29-1	-
TGTGCCAGCAGCAATCGGGACAGTCACTACGAGCAGTACTTC	CASSNRDSHYEQYF	TRBJ2-7	-	TRBV11-2	TRBD1
TGTGCCAGCAGCTTAGGGTCAACGCAGTACTTC	CASSLGSTQYF	TRBJ2-7	-	TRBV7-9	-
TGTGCCAGCAGTTTCAGGGGCCCCGGGGAGCTGTTTTTT	CASSFRGPGELFF	TRBJ2-2	-	TRBV28	-
TGTGCCAGCGGCAGGGCAACCTACGAGCAGTACTTC	CASGRATYEQYF	TRBJ2-7	-	TRBV27	-
TGTGCCAGCAGCCGAGAAACCTACGAGCAGTACTTC	CASSRETYEQYF	TRBJ2-7	-	TRBV5-4	-
TGTGCCAGCAGAGATTCCGGGACTAGCCGGGTAGGTGAGCAGTTCTTC	CASRDSGTSRVGEQFF	TRBJ2-1	-	TRBV7-9	TRBD2
TGTGCCAGCAGTCAGGGGTCCTACAATGAGCAGTTCTTC	CASSQGSYNEQFF	TRBJ2-1	-	TRBV27	-
TGTGCCAGCAGCGCCAGGGTGGCCCCGACGATGAACACTGAAGCTTTCTTT	CASSARVAPTMNTEAFF	TRBJ1-1	-	TRBV9	-
TGTGCCAGCAGTGAAAGGGGACTGCTATATCAGCCCCAGCATTTT	CASSERGLLYQPQHF	TRBJ1-5	-	TRBV6-1	-
TGCAGCGTTGAAGCTACAGATACCGGGGAGCTGTTTTTT	CSVEATDTGELFF	TRBJ2-2	-	TRBV29-1	-
TGTGCCAGCAGTTGGGGAGATGAGCAGTTCTTC	CASSWGDEQFF	TRBJ2-1	-	TRBV25-1	-
TGTGCCAGCAGTGGGCAATCCGGGGAGCTGTTTTTT	CASSGQSGELFF	TRBJ2-2	-	TRBV2	-
TGTGCCAGCAGCCTGAACACCGGGGAGCTGTTTTTT	CASSLNTGELFF	TRBJ2-2	-	TRBV5-8	-
TGTGCCAGCGGCAGACAGGGGGGAGGGACTGAAGCTTTCTTT	CASGRQGGGTEAFF	TRBJ1-1	-	TRBV28	TRBD1
TGTGCCAGCAGTGAAGGGGGCCTCGGGGTGGAAGGGTACAATGAGCAGTTCTTC	CASSEGGLGVEGYNEQFF	TRBJ2-1	-	TRBV6-1	-